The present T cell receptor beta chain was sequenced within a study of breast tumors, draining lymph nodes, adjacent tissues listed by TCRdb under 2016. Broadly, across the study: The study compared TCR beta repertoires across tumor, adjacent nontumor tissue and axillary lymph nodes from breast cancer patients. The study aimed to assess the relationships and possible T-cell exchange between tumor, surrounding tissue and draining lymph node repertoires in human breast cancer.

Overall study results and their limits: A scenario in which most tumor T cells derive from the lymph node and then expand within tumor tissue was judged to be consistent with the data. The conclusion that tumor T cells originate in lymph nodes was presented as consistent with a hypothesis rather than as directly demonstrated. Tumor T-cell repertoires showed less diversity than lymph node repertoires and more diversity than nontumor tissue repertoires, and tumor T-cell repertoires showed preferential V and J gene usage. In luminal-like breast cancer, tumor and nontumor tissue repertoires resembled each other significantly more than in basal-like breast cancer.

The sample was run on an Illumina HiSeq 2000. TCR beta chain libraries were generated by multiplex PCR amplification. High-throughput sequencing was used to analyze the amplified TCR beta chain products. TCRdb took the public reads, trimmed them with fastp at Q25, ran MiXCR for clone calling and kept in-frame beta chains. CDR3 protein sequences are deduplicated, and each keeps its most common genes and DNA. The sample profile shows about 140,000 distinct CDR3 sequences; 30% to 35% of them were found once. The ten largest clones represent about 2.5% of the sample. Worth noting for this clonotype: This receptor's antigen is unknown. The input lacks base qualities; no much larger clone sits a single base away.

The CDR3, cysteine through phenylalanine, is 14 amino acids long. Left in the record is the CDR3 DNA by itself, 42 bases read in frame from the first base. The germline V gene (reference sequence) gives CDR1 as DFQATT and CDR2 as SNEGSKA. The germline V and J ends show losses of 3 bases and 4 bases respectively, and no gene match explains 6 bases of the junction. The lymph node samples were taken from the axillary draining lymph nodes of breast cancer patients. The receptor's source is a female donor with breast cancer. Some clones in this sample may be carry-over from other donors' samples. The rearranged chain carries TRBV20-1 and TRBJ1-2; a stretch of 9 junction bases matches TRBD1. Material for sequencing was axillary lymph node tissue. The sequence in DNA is TGCAGTGCTAGTACCGGGACAGGGCCCTATGGCTACACCTTC. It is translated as CSASTGTGPYGYTF.